Listed below are T cell receptor beta chains from one sample, sequenced in a study of blood T cell repertoires in COVID-19. The data were produced by immunoSEQ multiplex PCR, yet TCRdb's version contains in-frame clones alone and is incomplete. This table has some 350,000 clones, 85% to 90% appearing once. Sequencing was carried out using PBMCs or T cells enriched from blood (not recorded which). Source of these receptors: a man younger than 35 who had recovered from COVID-19. Both conserved end residues are part of each CDR3. The D gene is left open where the match is weak. The listing skips clone size in some rows; elsewhere it reads once, few, many or a size class.

CDR3nt: TGTGCCACCAGCAGAAGCACAGGGTTCCAAGAGACCCAGTACTTC
CDR3aa: CATSRSTGFQETQYF
v_gene: TRBV15
d_gene: NA
abundance: NA
j_gene: TRBJ2-5

CDR3nt: TGTGCCAGCAGCTTACGACGCCGGGACAGGGAAGAGACCCAGTACTTC
CDR3aa: CASSLRRRDREETQYF
v_gene: TRBV7-9
d_gene: TRBD1
abundance: many
j_gene: TRBJ2-5

CDR3nt: TGTGCCAGCAGAGTTACAGGGGGTTTCTATGGCTACACCTTC
CDR3aa: CASRVTGGFYGYTF
v_gene: TRBV7-9
d_gene: TRBD1
abundance: NA
j_gene: TRBJ1-2

CDR3nt: TGTGCCAGCAGCTTAGCATATAGCAATCAGCCCCAGCATTTT
CDR3aa: CASSLAYSNQPQHF
v_gene: TRBV7-6
d_gene: NA
abundance: NA
j_gene: TRBJ1-5

CDR3nt: TGCGCCAGCAGCTTGGAATGGGGGACACAACCCAATTCACCCCTCCACTTT
CDR3aa: CASSLEWGTQPNSPLHF
v_gene: TRBV5-1
d_gene: NA
abundance: NA
j_gene: TRBJ1-6

CDR3nt: TGTGCCAGCAGCCTAACCCCTGCGGGCAATCAGCCCCAGCATTTT
CDR3aa: CASSLTPAGNQPQHF
v_gene: TRBV3-1/TRBV3-2
d_gene: NA
abundance: NA
j_gene: TRBJ1-5

CDR3nt: TGTGCCATCAGGAGGGGCTCTGTCGGCTACACCTTC
CDR3aa: CAIRRGSVGYTF
v_gene: TRBV19
d_gene: NA
abundance: NA
j_gene: TRBJ1-2

CDR3nt: TGTGCCAGCAGTGAATCCGGGGCGGGGCGACTTACCTACGAGCAGTACTTC
CDR3aa: CASSESGAGRLTYEQYF
v_gene: TRBV2
d_gene: NA
abundance: NA
j_gene: TRBJ2-7

CDR3nt: TGTGCCATCAGCGGACAGGCGGCTAATGAAAAACTGTTTTTT
CDR3aa: CAISGQAANEKLFF
v_gene: TRBV10-3
d_gene: TRBD1
abundance: many
j_gene: TRBJ1-4

CDR3nt: TGTGCCAGCAGTTTGTTCTCTCAGGGGACCCCTTGGTTC
CDR3aa: CASSLFSQGTPWF
v_gene: TRBV12-3/TRBV12-4
d_gene: NA
abundance: NA
j_gene: TRBJ1-2

CDR3nt: TGTGCCAGCAGTTTAACCAGGGGGCGGTTATCGGGTGGCTACACCTTC
CDR3aa: CASSLTRGRLSGGYTF
v_gene: TRBV28
d_gene: TRBD1
abundance: NA
j_gene: TRBJ1-2

CDR3nt: TGTGCTAGTGGTTCCGCAGCAGGCCCAAGGCTGTATGGCTACACCTTC
CDR3aa: CASGSAAGPRLYGYTF
v_gene: TRBV12-5
d_gene: NA
abundance: NA
j_gene: TRBJ1-2

CDR3nt: TGTGCCAGCAGTTTATCGTGGGCTCCCTACAATGAGCAGTTCTTC
CDR3aa: CASSLSWAPYNEQFF
v_gene: TRBV27
d_gene: NA
abundance: NA
j_gene: TRBJ2-1

CDR3nt: TGTGCCAGCAGTTTAACAGGGATCTCTGGAAACACCATATATTTT
CDR3aa: CASSLTGISGNTIYF
v_gene: TRBV27
d_gene: NA
abundance: NA
j_gene: TRBJ1-3

CDR3nt: TGTGCCAGCAGCCCCCGGAGCCCAGGCGGGCTGCCCCAGCATTTT
CDR3aa: CASSPRSPGGLPQHF
v_gene: TRBV9
d_gene: NA
abundance: once
j_gene: TRBJ1-5

CDR3nt: TGTGCCAGCAGTGCTAGCGGGAGCTCCTACGAGCAGTACTTC
CDR3aa: CASSASGSSYEQYF
v_gene: TRBV27
d_gene: TRBD2
abundance: NA
j_gene: TRBJ2-7

CDR3nt: TGTGCCAGCAGCCGCCAACAGACCATTAGCACAGATACGCAGTATTTT
CDR3aa: CASSRQQTISTDTQYF
v_gene: TRBV3-1/TRBV3-2
d_gene: NA
abundance: NA
j_gene: TRBJ2-3

CDR3nt: TGTGCCAGCAGCTCCACCGGGGTTCAAGCTCTTCACGATGGCTACACCTTC
CDR3aa: CASSSTGVQALHDGYTF
v_gene: TRBV7-3
d_gene: NA
abundance: NA
j_gene: TRBJ1-2

CDR3nt: TGTGCCAGCAGCTTAGGGTCAGGGGGCCAGCCCCAGCATTTT
CDR3aa: CASSLGSGGQPQHF
v_gene: TRBV11-2
d_gene: TRBD1
abundance: NA
j_gene: TRBJ1-5

CDR3nt: TGTGCCAGCTCTTCCAGGGGCTCTGGAAACACCATATATTTT
CDR3aa: CASSSRGSGNTIYF
v_gene: TRBV18
d_gene: NA
abundance: few
j_gene: TRBJ1-3

CDR3nt: TGTGCCAGCAGCTTAGGTGCCAGGGGAAGGGCTGAAGCTTTCTTT
CDR3aa: CASSLGARGRAEAFF
v_gene: TRBV7-9
d_gene: NA
abundance: NA
j_gene: TRBJ1-1

CDR3nt: TGTGCCATCAGAGAGGGGACAGGGTCACGCGAGCAGTACTTC
CDR3aa: CAIREGTGSREQYF
v_gene: TRBV10-3
d_gene: TRBD1
abundance: NA
j_gene: TRBJ2-7

CDR3nt: TGTGCCAGCAGCCAAGCTCGCCAGCGGGTATACAATGAGCAGTTCTTC
CDR3aa: CASSQARQRVYNEQFF
v_gene: TRBV4-2
d_gene: NA
abundance: NA
j_gene: TRBJ2-1

CDR3nt: TGTGCCAGCAGCCAACTCGGCGGGGGGAACACTGAAGCTTTCTTT
CDR3aa: CASSQLGGGNTEAFF
v_gene: TRBV3-1/TRBV3-2
d_gene: NA
abundance: NA
j_gene: TRBJ1-1

CDR3nt: TGTGCCAGCTCACCAGACCCGGGGTGGGGCTACACCTTC
CDR3aa: CASSPDPGWGYTF
v_gene: TRBV18
d_gene: NA
abundance: NA
j_gene: TRBJ1-2

CDR3nt: TGTGCCAGCAGCCCGCGGTCCTACAATGAGCAGTTCTTC
CDR3aa: CASSPRSYNEQFF
v_gene: TRBV7-3
d_gene: NA
abundance: few
j_gene: TRBJ2-1

CDR3nt: TGTGCCAGCAGCTTGGCAGGGGGCAATCAGCCCCAGCATTTT
CDR3aa: CASSLAGGNQPQHF
v_gene: TRBV5-5
d_gene: NA
abundance: NA
j_gene: TRBJ1-5

CDR3nt: TGTGCCAGCAGCCCTAGCGGGGTTTCAGATACGCAGTATTTT
CDR3aa: CASSPSGVSDTQYF
v_gene: TRBV11-2
d_gene: TRBD2
abundance: NA
j_gene: TRBJ2-3

CDR3nt: TGTGCCAGCAGTTCTGGACAGCCGCCGGAGACCCAGTACTTC
CDR3aa: CASSSGQPPETQYF
v_gene: TRBV28
d_gene: NA
abundance: NA
j_gene: TRBJ2-5

CDR3nt: TGTGCCAGCAGTTCCCCGTCCGAGGGAAACACCATATATTTT
CDR3aa: CASSSPSEGNTIYF
v_gene: TRBV28
d_gene: NA
abundance: NA
j_gene: TRBJ1-3

CDR3nt: TGCGCCAGCAGCTTGACAGCTACCTCCTATGGCTACACCTTC
CDR3aa: CASSLTATSYGYTF
v_gene: TRBV5-1
d_gene: NA
abundance: few
j_gene: TRBJ1-2

CDR3nt: TGTGCCAGCTCACCGGGACTAGCGGGAGGCGAGCAGTACTTC
CDR3aa: CASSPGLAGGEQYF
v_gene: TRBV18
d_gene: TRBD2
abundance: NA
j_gene: TRBJ2-7

CDR3nt: TGTGCCAGCAGTTCTCCGGGACAGAGAGGCGCTGAAGCTTTCTTT
CDR3aa: CASSSPGQRGAEAFF
v_gene: TRBV28
d_gene: TRBD1
abundance: NA
j_gene: TRBJ1-1

CDR3nt: TGTGCCAGCAGTGAAACAGGGTTCTCCACCGCCTACGAGCAGTACTTC
CDR3aa: CASSETGFSTAYEQYF
v_gene: TRBV2
d_gene: NA
abundance: NA
j_gene: TRBJ2-7

CDR3nt: TGTGCCAGCAGTTCCCCGCCCGGGACAGAGAATGAAAAACTGTTTTTT
CDR3aa: CASSSPPGTENEKLFF
v_gene: TRBV28
d_gene: TRBD1
abundance: NA
j_gene: TRBJ1-4

CDR3nt: TGTGCCAGCTCACCCCCTCAGAGACTAGCGGGAGGGTCAAGACGCGAGACCCAGTACTTC
CDR3aa: CASSPPQRLAGGSRRETQYF
v_gene: TRBV18
d_gene: TRBD2
abundance: NA
j_gene: TRBJ2-5

CDR3nt: TGTGCCAGCAGCCTCCCCGGACAGGAGATCTATGGCTACACCTTC
CDR3aa: CASSLPGQEIYGYTF
v_gene: TRBV5-4
d_gene: TRBD1
abundance: NA
j_gene: TRBJ1-2

CDR3nt: TGTGCCAGCAGCCTTAGCGGGGGAACCTCTGGGGCCAACGTCCTGACTTTC
CDR3aa: CASSLSGGTSGANVLTF
v_gene: TRBV7-3
d_gene: TRBD2
abundance: NA
j_gene: TRBJ2-6

CDR3nt: TGTGCCAGCAGCCAATCGGGGAGCCGCTACGAGCAGTACTTC
CDR3aa: CASSQSGSRYEQYF
v_gene: TRBV4-2
d_gene: NA
abundance: once
j_gene: TRBJ2-7

CDR3nt: TGTGCCAGCAGCAGCGGGAGCTGGGGAGATACGCAGTATTTT
CDR3aa: CASSSGSWGDTQYF
v_gene: TRBV9
d_gene: TRBD2
abundance: NA
j_gene: TRBJ2-3

CDR3nt: TGTGCCAGCAGTTTCTTCGAGGGCACTGAAGCTTTCTTT
CDR3aa: CASSFFEGTEAFF
v_gene: TRBV12-3/TRBV12-4
d_gene: NA
abundance: NA
j_gene: TRBJ1-1

CDR3nt: TGTGCCAGCAGTTATGGCGGGGGGAGACCCTACGAGCAGTACTTC
CDR3aa: CASSYGGGRPYEQYF
v_gene: TRBV6-5
d_gene: TRBD2
abundance: few
j_gene: TRBJ2-7

CDR3nt: TGTGCCAGCAGCTCCCGGGACTACACCGGGGAGCTGTTTTTT
CDR3aa: CASSSRDYTGELFF
v_gene: TRBV7-2
d_gene: NA
abundance: NA
j_gene: TRBJ2-2

CDR3nt: TGTGCCAGCAGCTCGCAGCAGGGGGCGGAAAGCTACGAGCAGTACTTC
CDR3aa: CASSSQQGAESYEQYF
v_gene: TRBV7-9
d_gene: TRBD1
abundance: NA
j_gene: TRBJ2-7

CDR3nt: TGTGCCAGTAGTACTCCGACAGGGGGAGCCCCCCTTGGCTATGGCTACACCTTC
CDR3aa: CASSTPTGGAPLGYGYTF
v_gene: TRBV19
d_gene: TRBD1
abundance: NA
j_gene: TRBJ1-2

CDR3nt: TGTGCCAGCAGCCTCCCCGGGACAGGGGTCAATGAGCAGTTCTTC
CDR3aa: CASSLPGTGVNEQFF
v_gene: TRBV14
d_gene: TRBD1
abundance: NA
j_gene: TRBJ2-1

CDR3nt: TGTGCCAGCAGTTTGAACAGGGGCATCTACAATGAGCAGTTCTTC
CDR3aa: CASSLNRGIYNEQFF
v_gene: TRBV27
d_gene: TRBD1
abundance: NA
j_gene: TRBJ2-1